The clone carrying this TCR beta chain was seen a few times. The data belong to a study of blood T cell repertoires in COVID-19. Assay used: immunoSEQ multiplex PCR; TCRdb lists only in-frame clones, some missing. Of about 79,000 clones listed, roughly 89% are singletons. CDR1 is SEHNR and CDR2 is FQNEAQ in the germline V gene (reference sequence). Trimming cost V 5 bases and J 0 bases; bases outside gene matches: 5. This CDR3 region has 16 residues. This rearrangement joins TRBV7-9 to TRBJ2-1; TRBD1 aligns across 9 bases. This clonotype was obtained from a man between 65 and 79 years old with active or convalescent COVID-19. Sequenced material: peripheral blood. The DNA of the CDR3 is TGTGCCAGCAGCGCATGGACAGGGGCCTCCTACAATGAGCAGTTCTTC. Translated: CASSAWTGASYNEQFF.